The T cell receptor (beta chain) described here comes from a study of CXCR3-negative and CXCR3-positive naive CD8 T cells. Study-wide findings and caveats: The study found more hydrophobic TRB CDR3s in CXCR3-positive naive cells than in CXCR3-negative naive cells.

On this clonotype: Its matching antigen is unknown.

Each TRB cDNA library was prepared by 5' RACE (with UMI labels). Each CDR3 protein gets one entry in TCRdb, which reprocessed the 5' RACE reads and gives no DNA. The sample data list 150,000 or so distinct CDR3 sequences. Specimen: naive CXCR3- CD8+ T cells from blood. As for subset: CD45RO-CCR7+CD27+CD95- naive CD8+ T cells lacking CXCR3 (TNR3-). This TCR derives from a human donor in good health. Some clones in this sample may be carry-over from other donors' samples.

CDR3 sequence reads: CANRAGQGSYEQYF. This chain links TRBV10-1 with TRBJ2-7; TCRdb returns TRBD1, unconfirmable since there is no DNA. Per germline, CDR1 WNHNN and CDR2 SYGVQD (reference sequence). The CDR3 is made up of 14 amino acids.